Each of the 20 T cell receptor beta chains below was sequenced from the same sample in a study of shared clonotypes between healthy human individuals. Measured with immunoSEQ multiplex PCR; TCRdb has only the in-frame clones, and not every one. The sample has about 460,000 clones; over 60% are singletons. The sequenced sample consisted of PBMCs. The receptors were gathered from a woman aged 40 to 55 in good health. Some clones in this sample may be carry-over from other donors' samples.

V gene TRBV7-6 combines with J gene TRBJ1-1; TRBD1 is a possible D gene (5 bases). Trimming removed 7 bases at V and 4 bases at J, with 25 bases between. The CDR3 is 17 residues long. Per the germline V gene, CDR1 is SGHVS and CDR2 is FNYEAQ. CDR3 sequence reads: CASTPGLEGYFGTEAFF. DNA of the CDR3: TGTGCCAGCACCCCCGGGTTGGAGGGGTATTTCGGCACTGAAGCTTTCTTT.

The rearrangement joins TRBV9 to TRBJ2-1, with TRBD2 matching 8 bases. CDR3 length equals 15 residues. Unmatched junction bases numbered 7, after V lost 2 bases and J lost 6 bases. Germline V lookup: CDR1 SGDLS, CDR2 YYNGEE. The chain's CDR3 is CASSVMLAGRNEQFF. The DNA of the CDR3 is TGTGCCAGCAGCGTGATGTTAGCGGGACGCAATGAGCAGTTCTTC.

As to this clone: A read error likely explains this, since a far larger clone differs by one base. The chain carries TRBV28 and TRBJ1-6; 7 nucleotides match TRBD1. Per the germline V gene, CDR1 is MDHEN and CDR2 is SYDVKM. V lost 6 bases to trimming and J lost 14 bases; unmatched junction nucleotides: 16. CDR3 size: 15 residues. This chain's CDR3 is CASSPPGQRISSLHF. As DNA, the CDR3 is TGTGCCAGCAGCCCACCGGGACAGCGTATCTCATCCCTCCACTTT.

There are many counts of this clone. This sample also contains other DNA sequences that code for the same CDR3. CDR3 amino acids: CASSLGGWNTEAFF. Here the CDR3 DNA reads TGTGCCAGCAGCTTGGGTGGTTGGAACACTGAAGCTTTCTTT. This rearrangement joins TRBV7-2 to TRBJ1-1; D is unclear. V lost 3 bases and J 1 base, leaving 9 bases between the germline ends. The V gene's germline CDR1 is SGHTA and CDR2 FQGNSA. The CDR3 runs 14 residues.

V and J are TRBV6-5 and TRBJ2-1; TRBD1 might be the D (6 bases). CDR1 and CDR2 from the germline V gene are MNHEY and SVGAGI. V was trimmed by 5 bases and J by 13 bases, leaving 21 bases between them. The CDR3 length is 14 residues. The CDR3 protein is CASSPGTSLRGQFF. CDR3 nucleotide sequence: TGTGCCAGCAGTCCCGGGACCTCCCTCAGGGGTCAGTTCTTC.

Concerning this clone itself: A much bigger clone sits one base away, suggesting this may be a read error. At the DNA level, this CDR3 is encoded by other sequences in the same sample as well. The rearrangement uses TRBV27 and TRBJ2-1; D call uncertain. The CDR3 extends over 13 amino acids. Trimming stripped 3 bases from V and 0 bases from J, with 3 bases between. From germline, CDR1 is MNHEY and CDR2 SMNVEV (reference sequence). The CDR3 sequence is CASSLGSYNEQFF. The CDR3 bases are TGTGCCAGCAGTTTGGGCTCCTACAATGAGCAGTTCTTC.

For this clone: This may be a read error, as it is one base from a much larger clone. The chain recombines TRBV11-2 with TRBJ2-7; D is undetermined. This CDR3 is 15 amino acids long. The germline V gene has CDR1 SGHAT and CDR2 FQNNGV. The germline V and J ends were trimmed by 5 bases and 7 bases, with 21 bases remaining between them. As DNA, the CDR3 is TGTGCCAGCAGCGCGATTCAAGGTGGGGTAGATGAGCAGTACTTC. Protein: CASSAIQGGVDEQYF.

Remarks on this clone: With a far larger clone one base away, a read error is the likely cause. The chain links TRBV9 to TRBJ1-4, with D possibly matching TRBD1 (5 bases). This CDR3 has 13 amino acids. With 0 bases removed from V and 16 bases from J, the gap between germline ends came to 16 bases. Per the germline V gene, CDR1 is SGDLS and CDR2 is YYNGEE. In DNA, the CDR3 is TGTGCCAGCAGCGTAGAAGTTGGAGGGGATCCGTTTTTT. This codes for CASSVEVGGDPFF.

CDR3: CASMRDGDEQYF. The CDR3 DNA reads as TGTGCCAGCATGCGGGATGGGGACGAGCAGTACTTC. The chain recombines TRBV6-5 with TRBJ2-7; tentatively, D is TRBD2 (6 bases). V lost 7 bases to trimming and J lost 5 bases, with 12 bases between them. The CDR3 spans 12 residues. Germline V lookup: CDR1 MNHEY, CDR2 SVGAGI.

This chain uses TRBV21-1 with TRBJ2-1; TRBD1, as called in the table, went unchecked against the DNA. TRBV21-1 is an annotated pseudogene. This CDR3 comprises 15 residues. The CDR3 region has the DNA TGTGCCAGCATCGGGACAGGGATGGTTTACAATGAGCAGTTCTTC. As protein: CASIGTGMVYNEQFF.

CDR3 in amino acids: CASSYGTGHYEQFF. The DNA of the CDR3 is TGTGCCAGCAGTTACGGGACAGGGCATTATGAGCAGTTCTTC. The V call is TRBV6-5, the J call TRBJ2-1; TRBD1 matches 9 bases. Germline CDR1 is MNHEY and CDR2 is SVGAGI. Trimming took 2 bases from V and 8 from J; bases not matched to a gene: 4. The CDR3 length is 14 residues.

This sequence joins TRBV30 and TRBJ2-1; no clear D. The V end lost 3 bases, the J end lost 9 bases, and 12 bases lay between the germline ends. The CDR3 is made up of 12 amino acids. In germline, CDR1 is GTSNPN, CDR2 SVGIG (reference sequence). The CDR3 spells CAWRDERFEQFF. The CDR3, as DNA: TGTGCCTGGAGAGATGAGCGATTTGAGCAGTTCTTC.

The chain links TRBV5-1 to TRBJ2-1; D possibly matches TRBD1 or TRBD2 (5 bases each). The CDR3 spans 14 residues. V dropped 4 bases and J dropped 9 bases, with 17 bases sitting between them. The germline gives CDR1 SGHRS, CDR2 YFSETQ. The CDR3 reads CASSLTGASSEQFF. The CDR3 region has the DNA TGCGCCAGCAGCCTCACCGGGGCTAGTAGTGAGCAGTTCTTC.

The chain combines TRBV28 with TRBJ1-2; D unclear. From germline, CDR1 is MDHEN and CDR2 SYDVKM. Trimming left V 5 bases short and J 8 bases short, with 15 bases between. This CDR3 is 13 amino acids long. The CDR3 coding sequence is TGTGCCAGCAGTCCCCCGGGTGGAGAAGGCTACACCTTC. Encoded protein: CASSPPGGEGYTF.

This clone was counted a single time. The chain is built from TRBV30 and TRBJ1-5; D is perhaps TRBD1 (5 bases). V shed 2 bases and J shed 2 bases, with 13 bases lying between them. The CDR3 extends over 15 amino acids. CDR1 and CDR2 (germline): GTSNPN, SVGIG (reference sequence). CDR3 DNA sequence: TGTGCCTGGAGTCGGGGGGTTCGGGGCAATCAGCCCCAGCATTTT. Amino acids: CAWSRGVRGNQPQHF.

The V and J genes are TRBV30 and TRBJ2-2; 9 nucleotides line up with TRBD2. Per the germline V gene, CDR1 is GTSNPN and CDR2 is SVGIG (reference sequence). The CDR3 is 16 residues long. The J segment lost 2 bases and the V segment lost 2 bases, leaving 6 bases of the junction unmatched. In DNA form, the CDR3 reads TGTGCCTGGAGTCCTAGCGGGGCACAAAACACCGGGGAGCTGTTTTTT. This encodes CAWSPSGAQNTGELFF.

The chain carries TRBV7-3 and TRBJ2-1; D is possibly TRBD2 (6 bases). CDR3 length: 16 amino acids. The V end was cut by 0 bases, the J end by 7 bases, with 16 bases between. CDR1 SGHTA and CDR2 FQGTGA come from the germline V gene. CDR3 residues: CASSLTGGLVGNEQFF. The CDR3 region has the DNA TGTGCCAGCAGCTTAACTGGGGGACTGGTAGGGAATGAGCAGTTCTTC.

The chain combines TRBV6-1 with TRBJ2-7, with D unresolved. V lost 5 bases to trimming and J lost 2 bases, with 10 bases between them. Germline V gives CDR1 MNHNS, CDR2 SASEGT. The length of the CDR3 is 13 residues. Written as DNA, the CDR3 is TGTGCCAGCAGTTTAACGAGGACCTACGAGCAGTACTTC. Encoded protein: CASSLTRTYEQYF.

In the case of this clone: Since a far larger clone is one base different, this is likely a read error. The CDR3 sequence is CAISAESYEQYF. The CDR3 DNA reads as TGTGCCATCAGTGCCGAATCCTACGAGCAGTACTTC. The gene calls are TRBV10-3 and TRBJ2-7; D is uncertain. V was trimmed by 4 bases and J by 1 base, leaving 5 bases between them. CDR1 ENHRY and CDR2 SYGVKD come from the germline V gene. CDR3 length: 12 residues.

This clone was seen only a few times. The chain links TRBV5-1 to TRBJ1-3; tentatively, D is TRBD1 (6 bases). CDR1 and CDR2 from the germline V gene are SGHRS and YFSETQ. The CDR3 extends over 15 amino acids. V lost 0 bases and J lost 0, with 7 bases in between. CDR3 nucleotides: TGCGCCAGCAGCTTGGAGGGGGGCTCTGGAAACACCATATATTTT. Amino acids: CASSLEGGSGNTIYF.